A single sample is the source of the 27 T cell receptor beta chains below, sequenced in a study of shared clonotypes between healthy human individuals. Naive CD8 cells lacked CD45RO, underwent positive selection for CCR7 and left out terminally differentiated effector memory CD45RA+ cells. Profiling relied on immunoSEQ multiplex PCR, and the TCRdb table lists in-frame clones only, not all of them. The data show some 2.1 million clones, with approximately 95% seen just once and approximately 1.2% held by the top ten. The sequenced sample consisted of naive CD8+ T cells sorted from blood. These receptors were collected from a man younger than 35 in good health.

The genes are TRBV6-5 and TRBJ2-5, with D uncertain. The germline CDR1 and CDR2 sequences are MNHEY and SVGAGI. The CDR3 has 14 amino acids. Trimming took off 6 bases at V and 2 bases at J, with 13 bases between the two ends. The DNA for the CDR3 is TGTGCCAGCAGCGCTCCGGGCCTACAAGAGACCCAGTACTTC. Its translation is CASSAPGLQETQYF.

CDR3 in amino acids: CASSQKQDHYGYTF. The CDR3 bases are TGCGCCAGCAGCCAAAAACAGGACCACTATGGCTACACCTTC. The chain has TRBV4-1 and TRBJ1-2; D is possibly TRBD1 (5 bases). The CDR3 sequence is 14 residues long. With 2 bases removed from V and 3 bases from J, the gap between germline ends came to 10 bases. Germline V gene lookup returns CDR1 MGHRA and CDR2 YSYEKL.

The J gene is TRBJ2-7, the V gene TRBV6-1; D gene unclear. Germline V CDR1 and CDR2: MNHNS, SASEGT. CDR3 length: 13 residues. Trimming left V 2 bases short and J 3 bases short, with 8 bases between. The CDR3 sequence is CASSEFGFYEQYF. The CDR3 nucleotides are TGTGCCAGCAGTGAATTTGGGTTCTACGAGCAGTACTTC.

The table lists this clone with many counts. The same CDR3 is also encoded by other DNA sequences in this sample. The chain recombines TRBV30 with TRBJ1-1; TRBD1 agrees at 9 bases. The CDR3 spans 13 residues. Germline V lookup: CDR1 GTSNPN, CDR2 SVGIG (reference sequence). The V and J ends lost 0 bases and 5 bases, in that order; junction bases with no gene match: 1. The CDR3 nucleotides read TGTGCCTGGAGTGTGACAGGGGGAACTGAAGCTTTCTTT. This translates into CAWSVTGGTEAFF.

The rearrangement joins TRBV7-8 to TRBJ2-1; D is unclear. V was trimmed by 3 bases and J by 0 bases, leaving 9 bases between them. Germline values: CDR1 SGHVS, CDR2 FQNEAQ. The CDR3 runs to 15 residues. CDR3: CASSFSLSSYNEQFF. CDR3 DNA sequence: TGTGCCAGCAGCTTCTCTCTTAGCTCCTACAATGAGCAGTTCTTC.

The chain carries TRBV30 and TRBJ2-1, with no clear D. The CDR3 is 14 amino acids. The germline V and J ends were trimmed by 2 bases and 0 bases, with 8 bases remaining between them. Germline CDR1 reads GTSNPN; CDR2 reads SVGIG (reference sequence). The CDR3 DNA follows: TGTGCCTGGAGTCTGCTATCCTCCTACAATGAGCAGTTCTTC. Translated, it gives CAWSLLSSYNEQFF.

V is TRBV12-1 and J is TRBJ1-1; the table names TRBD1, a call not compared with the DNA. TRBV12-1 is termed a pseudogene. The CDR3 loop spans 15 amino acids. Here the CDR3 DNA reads TGTGCCAGCAGCTTGGTGATACAGGGGTTCACTGAAGCTTTCTTT. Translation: CASSLVIQGFTEAFF.

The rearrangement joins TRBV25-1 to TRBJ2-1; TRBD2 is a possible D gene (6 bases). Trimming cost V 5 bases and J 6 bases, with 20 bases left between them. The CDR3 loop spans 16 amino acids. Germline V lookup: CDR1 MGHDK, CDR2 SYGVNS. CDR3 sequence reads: CASSPPGVQWVNEQFF. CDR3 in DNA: TGTGCCAGCAGTCCGCCGGGGGTACAGTGGGTCAATGAGCAGTTCTTC. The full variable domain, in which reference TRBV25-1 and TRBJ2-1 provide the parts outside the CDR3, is EADIYQTPRYLVIGTGKKITLECSQTMGHDKMYWYQQDPGMELHLIHYSYGVNSTEKGDLSSESTVSRIRTEHFPLTLESARPSHTSQYLCASSPPGVQWVNEQFFGPGTRLTVL.

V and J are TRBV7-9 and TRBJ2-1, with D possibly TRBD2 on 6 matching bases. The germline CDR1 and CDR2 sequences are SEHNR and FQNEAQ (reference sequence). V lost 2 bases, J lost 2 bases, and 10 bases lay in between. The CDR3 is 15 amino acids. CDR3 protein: CASSLFAGTYNEQFF. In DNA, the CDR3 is TGTGCCAGCAGCTTATTTGCGGGGACCTACAATGAGCAGTTCTTC.

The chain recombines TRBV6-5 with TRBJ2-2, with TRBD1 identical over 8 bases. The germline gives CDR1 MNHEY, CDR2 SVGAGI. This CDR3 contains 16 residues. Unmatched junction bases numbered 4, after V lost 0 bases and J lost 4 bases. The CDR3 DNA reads TGTGCCAGCAGTTACTCGACAGGGGAGACCACCGGGGAGCTGTTTTTT. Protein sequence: CASSYSTGETTGELFF.

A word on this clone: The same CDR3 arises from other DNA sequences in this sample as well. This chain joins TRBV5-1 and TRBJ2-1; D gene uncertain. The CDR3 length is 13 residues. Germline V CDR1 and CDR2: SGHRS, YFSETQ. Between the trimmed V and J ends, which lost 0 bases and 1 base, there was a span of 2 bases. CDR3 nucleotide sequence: TGCGCCAGCAGCTTGGGTTCCTACAATGAGCAGTTCTTC. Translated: CASSLGSYNEQFF.

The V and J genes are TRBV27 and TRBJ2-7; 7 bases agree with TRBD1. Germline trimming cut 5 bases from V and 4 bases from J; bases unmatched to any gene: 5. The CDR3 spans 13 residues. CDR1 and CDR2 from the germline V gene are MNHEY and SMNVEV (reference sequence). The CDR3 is CASSPTGVYEQYF. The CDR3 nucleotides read TGTGCCAGCAGTCCCACAGGGGTTTACGAGCAGTACTTC.

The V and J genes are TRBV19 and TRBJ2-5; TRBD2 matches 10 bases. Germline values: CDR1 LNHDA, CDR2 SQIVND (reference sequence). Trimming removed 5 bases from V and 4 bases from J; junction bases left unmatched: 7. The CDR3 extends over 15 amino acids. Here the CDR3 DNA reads TGTGCCAGTAGTGCTAGCGGGAGCAGTAGAGAGACCCAGTACTTC. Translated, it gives CASSASGSSRETQYF.

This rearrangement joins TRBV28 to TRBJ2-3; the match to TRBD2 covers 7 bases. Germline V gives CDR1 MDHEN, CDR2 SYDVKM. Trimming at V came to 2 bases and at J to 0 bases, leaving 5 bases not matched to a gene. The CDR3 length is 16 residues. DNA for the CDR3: TGTGCCAGCAGTTTACCTCTAGCGGCTAGCACAGATACGCAGTATTTT. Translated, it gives CASSLPLAASTDTQYF.

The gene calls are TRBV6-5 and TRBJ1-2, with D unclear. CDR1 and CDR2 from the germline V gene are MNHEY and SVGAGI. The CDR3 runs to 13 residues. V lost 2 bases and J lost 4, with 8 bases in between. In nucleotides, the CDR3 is TGTGCCAGCAGTTACCTGGAGAGCTATGGCTACACCTTC. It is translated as CASSYLESYGYTF.

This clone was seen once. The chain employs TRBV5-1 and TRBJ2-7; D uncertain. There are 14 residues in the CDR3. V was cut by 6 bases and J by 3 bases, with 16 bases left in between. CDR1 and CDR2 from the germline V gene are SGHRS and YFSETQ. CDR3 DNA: TGCGCCAGCATGCTCCAGGACGGCCTCTACGAGCAGTACTTC. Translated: CASMLQDGLYEQYF.

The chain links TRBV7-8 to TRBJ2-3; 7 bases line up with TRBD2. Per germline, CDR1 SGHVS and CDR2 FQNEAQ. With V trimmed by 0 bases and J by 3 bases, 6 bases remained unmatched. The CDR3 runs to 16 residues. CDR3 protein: CASSLAGSGDTDTQYF. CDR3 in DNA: TGTGCCAGCAGCTTAGCGGGAAGCGGGGATACAGATACGCAGTATTTT.

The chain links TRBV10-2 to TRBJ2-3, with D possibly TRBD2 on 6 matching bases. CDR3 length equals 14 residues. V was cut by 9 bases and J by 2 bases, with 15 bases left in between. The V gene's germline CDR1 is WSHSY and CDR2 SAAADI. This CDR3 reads CASGSGVVTDTQYF. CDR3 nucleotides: TGCGCCAGTGGCTCGGGGGTGGTCACAGATACGCAGTATTTT.

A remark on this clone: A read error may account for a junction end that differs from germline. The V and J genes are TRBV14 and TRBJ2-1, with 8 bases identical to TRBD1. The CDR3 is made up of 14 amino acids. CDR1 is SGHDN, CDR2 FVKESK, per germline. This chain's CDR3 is CAGSQDGTGNEQFF. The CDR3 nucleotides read TGTGCCGGCAGCCAAGATGGGACAGGCAATGAGCAGTTCTTC.

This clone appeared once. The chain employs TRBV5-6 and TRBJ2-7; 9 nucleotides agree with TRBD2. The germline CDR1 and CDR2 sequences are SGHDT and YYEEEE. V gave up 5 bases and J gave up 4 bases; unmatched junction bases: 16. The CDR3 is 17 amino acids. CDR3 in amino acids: CASRAGTSKSPSYEQYF. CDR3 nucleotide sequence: TGTGCCAGCAGGGCCGGGACTAGCAAGTCCCCCTCTTACGAGCAGTACTTC.

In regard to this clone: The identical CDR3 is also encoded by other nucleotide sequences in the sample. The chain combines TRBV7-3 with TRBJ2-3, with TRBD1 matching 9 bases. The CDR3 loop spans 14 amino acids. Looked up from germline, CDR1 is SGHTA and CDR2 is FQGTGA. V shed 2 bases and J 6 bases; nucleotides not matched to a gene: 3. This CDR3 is CASSLGQGTDTQYF. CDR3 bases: TGTGCCAGCAGCTTAGGACAGGGGACCGATACGCAGTATTTT. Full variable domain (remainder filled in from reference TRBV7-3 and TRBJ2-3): GAGVSQTPSNKVTEKGKYVELRCDPISGHTALYWYRQSLGQGPEFLIYFQGTGAADDSGLPNDRFFAVRPEGSVSTLKIQRTERGDSAVYLCASSLGQGTDTQYFGPGTRLTVL.

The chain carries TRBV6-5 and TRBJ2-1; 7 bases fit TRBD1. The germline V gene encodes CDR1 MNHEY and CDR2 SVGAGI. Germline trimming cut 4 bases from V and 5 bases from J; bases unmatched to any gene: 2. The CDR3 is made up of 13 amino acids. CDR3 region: CASSFGQDNEQFF. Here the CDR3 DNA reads TGTGCCAGCAGTTTCGGACAGGACAATGAGCAGTTCTTC.

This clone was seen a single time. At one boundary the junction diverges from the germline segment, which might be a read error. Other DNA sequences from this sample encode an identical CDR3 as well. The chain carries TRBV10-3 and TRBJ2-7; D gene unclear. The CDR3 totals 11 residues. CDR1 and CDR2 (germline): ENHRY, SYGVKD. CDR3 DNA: TGTGCCATCAGCGAGTCGTCCGAGCAGTACTTC. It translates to CAISESSEQYF.

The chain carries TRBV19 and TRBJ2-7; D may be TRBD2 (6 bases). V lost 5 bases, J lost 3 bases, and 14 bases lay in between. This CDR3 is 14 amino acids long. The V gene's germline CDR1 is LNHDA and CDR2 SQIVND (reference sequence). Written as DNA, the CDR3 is TGTGCCAGTAGTCTAGGTAGCGGAGACTACGAGCAGTACTTC. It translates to CASSLGSGDYEQYF.

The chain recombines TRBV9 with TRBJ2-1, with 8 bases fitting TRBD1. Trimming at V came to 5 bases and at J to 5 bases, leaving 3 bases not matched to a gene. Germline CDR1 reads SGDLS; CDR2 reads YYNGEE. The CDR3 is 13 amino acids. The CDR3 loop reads CASSSTGDNEQFF. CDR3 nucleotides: TGTGCCAGCAGTTCGACAGGGGACAATGAGCAGTTCTTC.

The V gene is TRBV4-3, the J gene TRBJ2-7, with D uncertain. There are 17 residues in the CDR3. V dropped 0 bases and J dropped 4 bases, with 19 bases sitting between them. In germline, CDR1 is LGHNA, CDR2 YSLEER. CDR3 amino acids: CASSQDSLPNPFYEQYF. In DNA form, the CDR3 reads TGCGCCAGCAGCCAAGATAGTCTTCCTAATCCGTTTTACGAGCAGTACTTC.

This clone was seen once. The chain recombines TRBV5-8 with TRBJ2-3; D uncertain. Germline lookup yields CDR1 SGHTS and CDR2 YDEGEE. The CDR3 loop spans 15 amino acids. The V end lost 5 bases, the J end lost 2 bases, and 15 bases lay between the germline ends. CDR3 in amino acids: CASRRPNDYTDTQYF. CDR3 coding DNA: TGTGCCAGCAGGAGACCGAACGATTACACAGATACGCAGTATTTT.